Listed below are T cell receptor beta chains from one sample, sequenced in a study of CD8 T cells in Susac syndrome. TCRdb ran MiXCR on the immunoSEQ multiplex PCR reads and lists one entry per CDR3 protein. The profile shows about 85,000 distinct CDR3 sequences, around 94% of them singletons. The sample was CD8+ T cells from PBMCs. These receptors originate from a human donor in good health. The CDR3 runs from the conserved cysteine through the conserved F or W. A D gene is named only where the DNA matches it firmly. The listing skips clone size in some rows; elsewhere it reads once, few, many or a size class.

>.|TRBJ1-5|.|TRBV4-1
CASSQVARSNQPQHF
>.|TRBJ2-2|.|TRBV7-6
CASSLHRYTGELFF
>.|TRBJ2-2|TRBD2|TRBV6-4
CASSETSANTGELFF
>.|TRBJ2-7|TRBD1|TRBV20-1
CSAPGTGVYEQYF
>.|TRBJ2-1|.|TRBV2
CANRDLDPNEQFF
>.|TRBJ2-3|.|TRBV7-9
CASSLLVGDTQYF
>.|TRBJ2-2|TRBD2|TRBV6-4
CASSEAGGPTGELFF
>.|TRBJ2-3|.|TRBV5-1
CASSRGLGTDTQYF
>.|TRBJ2-1|TRBD2|TRBV9
CASSVEGLANEQFF
>.|TRBJ1-5|.|TRBV18
CASSPWATPNQPQHF
>.|TRBJ2-1|.|TRBV11-2
CASSLDSRVHSYNEQFF
>.|TRBJ1-2|TRBD1|TRBV28
CASSLRGLVNYGYTF
>.|TRBJ2-2|.|TRBV23-1
CASSQGRRNGELFF
>once|TRBJ2-1|.|TRBV6-4
CASSRGTDNEQFF
>.|TRBJ2-1|.|TRBV6-1
CASTLVVGGAYNEQFF
>few|TRBJ2-3|.|TRBV4-1
CASSQGGDTQYF
>.|TRBJ2-1|.|TRBV28
CASSLRGSRFTPNEQFF
>once|TRBJ2-7|.|TRBV2
CASIEAGFYEQYF
>.|TRBJ2-2|.|TRBV28
CASVLLQGGTGELFF
>once|TRBJ2-2|TRBD1|TRBV11-1
CASSLGKTGLDGELFF
>.|TRBJ2-1|.|TRBV5-6
CASSFWTGNEQFF
>.|TRBJ2-2|.|TRBV7-9
CASSTTGTARTGELFF
>.|TRBJ2-4|.|TRBV7-9
CASSNPTVLAKNIQYF
>.|TRBJ1-5|.|TRBV4-1
CASSQDRAQPQHF
>.|TRBJ2-5|.|TRBV9
CASSVGGDQETQYF
>.|TRBJ2-7|.|TRBV23-1
CASTLLGQILYEQYF
>.|TRBJ2-1|.|TRBV20-1
CSAMVRGFYNEQFF
>.|TRBJ2-1|.|TRBV20-1
CRGTPRTGPFHNEQFF
>.|TRBJ2-1|.|TRBV27
CASNTGRTYNEQFF
>.|TRBJ2-7|TRBD1|TRBV20-1
CSAPDRREQYF
>.|TRBJ2-5|.|TRBV12-3/TRBV12-4
CASSLRRQETQYF
>.|TRBJ1-2|TRBD1|TRBV13
CASSPGTGMGYGYTF
>.|TRBJ1-5|TRBD1|TRBV6-5
CASSGGTGSRQPQHF